Sequencing of this T cell receptor (beta chain) was carried out in a study of blood T cell repertoires in COVID-19. Study background: T cells, B-cell-depleted T cells, or PBMCs supplied cDNA or gDNA.

The CDR3 is made up of 15 amino acids. CDR1 and CDR2 from the germline V gene are SEHNR and FQNEAQ (reference sequence). The J segment lost 6 bases and the V segment lost 6 bases, leaving 11 bases of the junction unmatched. This clone has a single count. Assay used: immunoSEQ multiplex PCR; TCRdb lists only in-frame clones, some missing. The table includes some 6,300 clones, more than 75% detected once. The J gene is TRBJ2-3, the V gene TRBV7-9; 8 nucleotides agree with TRBD1. The receptor's source is a human donor in a cohort sampled during active COVID-19. The sample comprised peripheral blood. CDR3 DNA: TGTGCCAGCAGTCGTCAGGGGGCGCGCATGGATACGCAGTATTTT. This sequence encodes CASSRQGARMDTQYF.